The present entry profiles one T cell receptor beta chain with its context. Its antigen is undetermined. With a much larger clone just one base away, this may be a read error. Libraries of TCR beta came from iRepertoire HTBI primers plus Arm-PCR of CDR3 regions. TCRdb redid the calling of the multiplex PCR reads with MiXCR, one entry per CDR3 protein. The sample has hundreds of thousands of distinct CDR3 sequences; under 20% are singletons. The V and J ends lost 3 bases and 7 bases, in that order; junction bases with no gene match: 15. Germline CDR1 and CDR2: MNHEY and SMNVEV (reference sequence). The CDR3 sequence is 16 residues long. The sample comes from a study of regulatory T cells in long-lasting Graves disease. Time point denoted: newly diagnosed GD, antithyroid drugs for less than 3 months. The TCR library was made from RNA extracted from PBMCs. Overall study findings and caveats: Those with persistent Graves' had less TCR diversity than newly diagnosed patients.

The sample also formed part of further work on T cells in Graves' hyperthyroidism and ophthalmopathy. As that study records: Any patient presenting with uncontrolled infection, other autoimmune disease, pregnancy or lactation was left out.

This chain links TRBV27 with TRBJ2-7; 7 bases fit TRBD2. The material was peripheral blood mononuclear cells (PBMCs), obtained at new diagnosis, from a patient treated with antithyroid drugs. This sequence was found in a woman in her twenties or thirties with Graves disease. The CDR3 loop is CASSFASRGSYNEQYF. The CDR3 nucleotides are TGTGCCAGCAGTTTTGCTTCTCGCGGGAGTTACAATGAGCAGTACTTC.